One sample yielded the 19 T cell receptor beta chains listed below, sequenced in a study of T cells expressing NK-cell markers. TCRdb reanalyzed the 5' RACE reads, giving one entry per CDR3 protein sequence and no DNA. The sample table includes some 440,000 distinct CDR3 sequences. Material: blood T cells: a sorted CD56 or NKG2C T cell subset, CD4+ or CD8+ T cells, or bulk PBMC T cells (not recorded which). The receptors come from a woman between 45 and 60 years old in good health.

The CDR3 sequence is CASSLFLQGAGELFF. The chain couples TRBV7-8 to TRBJ2-2; absent DNA, TCRdb's TRBD1 call cannot be checked. Germline V gene data show CDR1 as SGHVS and CDR2 as FQNEAQ. This CDR3 comprises 15 residues.

The gene calls are TRBV28 and TRBJ2-5. The CDR3 runs to 13 residues. Germline lookup yields CDR1 MDHEN and CDR2 SYDVKM. This CDR3 is CASRAALTQRQYF.

V is TRBV20-1 and J is TRBJ2-5; the D call from TCRdb, TRBD2, cannot be confirmed without DNA. The germline V gene has CDR1 DFQATT and CDR2 SNEGSKA (reference sequence). CDR3 length equals 16 residues. The CDR3 sequence: CSATAGGPSGLETQYF.

The CDR3 loop reads CASSPRKRGPNTEAFF. The chain uses TRBV19 and TRBJ1-1; TCRdb indicates TRBD1, and absent DNA this call remains unverified. The CDR3 runs to 16 residues. Germline V gene data show CDR1 as LNHDA and CDR2 as SQIVND (reference sequence). The full variable domain, completed using reference TRBV19 and TRBJ1-1, is DGGITQSPKYLFRKEGQNVTLSCEQNLNHDAMYWYRQDPGQGLRLIYYSQIVNDFQKGDIAEGYSVSREKKESFPLTVTSAQKNPTAFYLCASSPRKRGPNTEAFFGQGTRLTVV.

The J gene is TRBJ1-3, the V gene TRBV7-9. The CDR3 spans 14 residues. The germline V gene encodes CDR1 SEHNR and CDR2 FQNEAQ (reference sequence). The CDR3 protein is CASSFRQPGNTIYF.

The V call is TRBV12-3 or TRBV12-4, the J call TRBJ1-2. This CDR3 is 13 amino acids long. This chain's CDR3 is CASSHHGYYGYTF.

The chain couples TRBV27 to TRBJ1-6. From germline, CDR1 is MNHEY and CDR2 SMNVEV (reference sequence). CDR3 length: 11 residues. CDR3 loop: CASSLPSPLDF.

This sequence joins TRBV2 and TRBJ2-5. From germline, CDR1 is SNHLY and CDR2 FYNNEI. CDR3 length: 13 amino acids. The CDR3 reads CASIINRKETQYF.

This CDR3 reads CASSLQGRVNEQFF. The V call is TRBV27, the J call TRBJ2-1; TCRdb names TRBD1, which stays unverified in the absence of DNA. This CDR3 contains 14 residues. CDR1 is MNHEY and CDR2 is SMNVEV in the germline V gene (reference sequence).

This chain uses TRBV3-1 with TRBJ1-5. Germline V gene data show CDR1 as LGHDT and CDR2 as YNNKEL (reference sequence). The CDR3 is 14 amino acids. CDR3 sequence reads: CASSLSTINQPQHF.

The J gene is TRBJ2-7, the V gene TRBV12-3 or TRBV12-4; without DNA, the TCRdb call of TRBD1 cannot be checked. This CDR3 has 17 residues. CDR3 residues: CASSRTGPATVSYEQYF.

This sequence joins TRBV20-1 and TRBJ1-4; lacking DNA, the TRBD1 call made by TCRdb goes unchecked. This CDR3 spans 17 amino acids. Germline V gene sequence: CDR1 DFQATT, CDR2 SNEGSKA (reference sequence). The CDR3 is CSARPHRGFVANEKLFF.

The chain joins TRBV20-1 to TRBJ2-6; the D gene TCRdb calls, TRBD2, cannot be checked with no DNA. Germline CDR1 is DFQATT and CDR2 is SNEGSKA (reference sequence). The CDR3 has 18 amino acids. The CDR3 region is CSARYTSGRPSGANVLTF.

The CDR3 protein is CASTPPQGYYGYTF. J is TRBJ1-2 and V is TRBV27; absent DNA, TCRdb's TRBD1 call cannot be checked. The CDR3 sequence is 14 residues long. The germline V gene has CDR1 MNHEY and CDR2 SMNVEV (reference sequence).

V and J are TRBV27 and TRBJ1-6; as DNA is missing, the TRBD1 call by TCRdb cannot be tested. Germline V gives CDR1 MNHEY, CDR2 SMNVEV (reference sequence). CDR3 length: 14 residues. The CDR3 is CASSFAGRNSPLHF.

The V call is TRBV5-1, the J call TRBJ2-3; TCRdb proposes TRBD1, but this gene call is untestable without DNA. CDR1 and CDR2 (germline): SGHRS, YFSETQ. The CDR3 consists of 15 residues. The CDR3 here is CASSLEGRATDTQYF.

The rearrangement links TRBV15 to TRBJ2-7; absent DNA, TCRdb's TRBD1 call cannot be checked. There are 16 residues in the CDR3. Germline loops: CDR1 LNHNV, CDR2 YYDKDF (reference sequence). The CDR3 is CATSREQGKLTYEQYF.

This sequence joins TRBV5-1 and TRBJ2-5; without DNA, the TCRdb call of TRBD2 cannot be checked. Germline V gene data show CDR1 as SGHRS and CDR2 as YFSETQ. The CDR3 covers 14 residues. The CDR3 reads CASSLGLVFETQYF. The complete variable domain, with remaining parts taken from reference TRBV5-1 and TRBJ2-5, reads KAGVTQTPRYLIKTRGQQVTLSCSPISGHRSVSWYQQTPGQGLQFLFEYFSETQRNKGNFPGRFSGRQFSNSRSEMNVSTLELGDSALYLCASSLGLVFETQYFGPGTRLLVL.

V usage is TRBV20-1 and J usage is TRBJ2-7. CDR3 length equals 13 residues. Looked up from germline, CDR1 is DFQATT and CDR2 is SNEGSKA (reference sequence). CDR3 in amino acids: CSANRQGPYEQYF.